These 31 T cell receptor beta chains originate from one sample sequenced in a study of beta chain features in type 1 diabetes. Regarding the study as a whole: Moderate but significant shortening of TCRB CDR3s was recorded in all four CD4+ subsets from Type 1 diabetes patients.

What these receptors recognize is not known. As every portion of the isolated RNA was reverse transcribed, the sequencing read expressed TCRB transcripts. The protocol was immunoSEQ multiplex PCR, while the TCRdb copy is restricted to in-frame clones and leaves out a portion. In the table there are around 260,000 clones, 20% of which are singletons. Sequencing input: naive CD4+ T cells from blood. These receptor sequences come from a woman aged 40 to 49 with type 1 diabetes.

A few counts support this clone. This chain joins TRBV5-1 and TRBJ2-7; 8 bases agree with TRBD1. Trimming removed 3 bases from V and 1 base from J; junction bases left unmatched: 3. CDR3 length: 14 residues. From germline, CDR1 is SGHRS and CDR2 YFSETQ. The CDR3 coding sequence is TGCGCCAGCAGCTCCAACAGGGGGTCCTACGAGCAGTACTTC. Translated, it gives CASSSNRGSYEQYF.

This clone was counted only a few times. The CDR3 loop is CASSVGNLAKNIQYF. The DNA for the CDR3 is TGTGCCAGCAGCGTCGGTAATCTAGCCAAAAACATTCAGTACTTC. V gene TRBV9 combines with J gene TRBJ2-4, with unresolved D. V was cut by 2 bases and J by 0 bases, with 9 bases left in between. From germline, CDR1 is SGDLS and CDR2 YYNGEE. This CDR3 has 15 residues.

This clone appeared a few times. This chain joins TRBV30 and TRBJ2-5; 8 bases agree with TRBD1. V trimming: 3 bases; J trimming: 5 bases; junction bases outside the gene matches: 8. CDR3 length equals 14 residues. CDR1 and CDR2 (germline): GTSNPN, SVGIG (reference sequence). This CDR3 is CAWRAGGKGETQYF. DNA of the CDR3: TGTGCCTGGAGGGCAGGGGGCAAGGGGGAGACCCAGTACTTC.

This clone has a handful of counts. J is TRBJ2-1 and V is TRBV5-1; 9 positions agree with TRBD1. Looked up from germline, CDR1 is SGHRS and CDR2 is YFSETQ. With V trimmed by 7 bases and J by 4 bases, 0 bases remained unmatched. The CDR3 consists of 12 residues. The CDR3 bases are TGCGCCAGCGGGACAGGGTACAATGAGCAGTTCTTC. Translated: CASGTGYNEQFF.

The rearrangement links TRBV9 to TRBJ2-2; TRBD1 aligns across 8 bases. V lost 0 bases to trimming and J lost 4 bases; unmatched junction nucleotides: 5. The CDR3 is 16 amino acids. Germline values: CDR1 SGDLS, CDR2 YYNGEE. The CDR3 bases are TGTGCCAGCAGCGTAGCCGGACAGGGTAGCACCGGGGAGCTGTTTTTT. It is translated as CASSVAGQGSTGELFF. Together with reference TRBV9 and TRBJ2-2, the CDR3 gives the full variable domain: DSGVTQTPKHLITATGQRVTLRCSPRSGDLSVYWYQQSLDQGLQFLIQYYNGEERAKGNILERFSAQQFPDLHSELNLSSLELGDSALYFCASSVAGQGSTGELFFGEGSRLTVL.

A word on this clone: Other DNA sequences within the sample encode an identical CDR3. The chain has TRBV18 and TRBJ1-5; 8 nucleotides match TRBD1. Germline V gives CDR1 KGHSH, CDR2 LQKENI. The CDR3 runs 13 residues. The ends lost 6 bases at V and 7 bases at J; junction bases unmatched: 5. This CDR3 reads CASSPDREQPQHF. In nucleotides, the CDR3 is TGTGCCAGCTCTCCGGACAGGGAACAGCCCCAGCATTTT.

This clone was seen only a few times. The chain links TRBV7-9 to TRBJ2-7; D is possibly TRBD1 (6 bases). V was shortened by 5 bases and J by 7 bases, with 12 bases between the two germline ends. The CDR3 has 12 residues. Germline V gene data show CDR1 as SEHNR and CDR2 as FQNEAQ (reference sequence). As DNA, the CDR3 is TGTGCCAGCAGCCGTTCAGGGGTGGAGCAGTACTTC. Protein sequence: CASSRSGVEQYF.

The chain joins TRBV5-1 to TRBJ2-5, with 7 bases that match TRBD2. CDR1 and CDR2 (germline): SGHRS, YFSETQ. After removal of 0 bases from V and 5 bases from J, the junction contained 7 bases not matched to a gene. This CDR3 is built from 15 residues. CDR3 coding DNA: TGCGCCAGCAGCTTGGGCGGCAGGGAGGGCGAGACCCAGTACTTC. This translates into CASSLGGREGETQYF.

This clone turned up a few times. V is TRBV28 and J is TRBJ2-7; no clear D gene. Trimming left V 4 bases short and J 12 bases short, with 16 bases between. The germline V gene encodes CDR1 MDHEN and CDR2 SYDVKM. The CDR3 extends over 12 amino acids. CDR3 DNA sequence: TGTGCCAGCAGTTCTTTGTTCCCTAGGCCGTACTTC. Its translation: CASSSLFPRPYF.

J is TRBJ1-1 and V is TRBV6-1, with TRBD1 as a possible D gene (5 bases). Per germline, CDR1 MNHNS and CDR2 SASEGT. Between the trimmed V and J ends, which lost 8 bases and 7 bases, there was a span of 8 bases. CDR3 length: 10 residues. The CDR3 loop reads CASQTGEAFF. The CDR3 region has the DNA TGTGCCAGCCAAACAGGTGAAGCTTTCTTT.

The chain couples TRBV29-1 to TRBJ1-4; 8 bases match TRBD1. CDR1 is SQVTM, CDR2 ANQGSEA, per germline. J gave up 10 bases and V 3 bases, and 4 bases lay outside the gene matches. The CDR3 consists of 12 residues. DNA of the CDR3: TGCAGCGTTGACGGACAGGGAGGAAAACTGTTTTTT. Protein: CSVDGQGGKLFF.

The CDR3 sequence: CASSGRQGASDTQYF. The DNA of the CDR3 is TGTGCCAGCAGTGGACGACAGGGGGCGTCAGATACGCAGTATTTT. The chain uses TRBV5-4 and TRBJ2-3, with TRBD1 matching 10 bases. Germline CDR1 reads SGHNT; CDR2 reads YYREEE (reference sequence). V trimming: 5 bases; J trimming: 4 bases; junction bases outside the gene matches: 7. The CDR3 is 15 residues long.

V usage is TRBV29-1 and J usage is TRBJ2-1; 7 nucleotides agree with TRBD1. The CDR3 covers 13 residues. In germline, CDR1 is SQVTM, CDR2 ANQGSEA. V shed 6 bases and J 10 bases; nucleotides not matched to a gene: 12. The CDR3 spells CSVRPGQKDEQFF. In DNA, the CDR3 is TGCAGCGTACGACCGGGACAGAAGGACGAGCAGTTCTTC.

The rearrangement links TRBV7-2 to TRBJ2-7, with 7 bases matching TRBD2. Germline CDR1 SGHTA, CDR2 FQGNSA. V shed 1 base and J 3 bases; nucleotides not matched to a gene: 6. The CDR3 is 15 amino acids. The CDR3 nucleotides are TGTGCCAGCAGCTTAGGGCCGTCGGGGGGCTACGAGCAGTACTTC. Translating it yields CASSLGPSGGYEQYF. Based on the CDR3 plus reference TRBV7-2 and TRBJ2-7, the full variable domain is GAGVSQSPSNKVTEKGKDVELRCDPISGHTALYWYRQSLGQGLEFLIYFQGNSAPDKSGLPSDRFSAERTGGSVSTLTIQRTQQEDSAVYLCASSLGPSGGYEQYFGPGTRLTVT.

V usage is TRBV30 and J usage is TRBJ2-1; 8 nucleotides align to TRBD2. V was clipped by 2 bases and J by 9 bases; unmatched bases: 9. There are 14 residues in the CDR3. CDR1 and CDR2 (germline): GTSNPN, SVGIG (reference sequence). The DNA of the CDR3 is TGTGCCTGGAGTAAACTAGCGGAGGAGGGTGAGCAGTTCTTC. Translated, it gives CAWSKLAEEGEQFF.

In this sample, this clone turned up a few times. One end of the junction varies from germline; a read error may be responsible. The V call is TRBV7-9, the J call TRBJ2-1; maybe TRBD2 (5 bases). The germline CDR1 and CDR2 sequences are SEHNR and FQNEAQ (reference sequence). This CDR3 is 12 amino acids long. The CDR3 reads CASTPPLGEHLF. CDR3 coding DNA: TGTGCCAGCACCCCTCCGCTCGGGGAGCACCTCTTC.

The chain has TRBV2 and TRBJ1-2; 11 nucleotides line up with TRBD1. Trimming at V came to 5 bases and at J to 6 bases, leaving 8 bases not matched to a gene. This CDR3 comprises 15 residues. Germline-derived CDR1 and CDR2 are SNHLY and FYNNEI. CDR3 residues: CASSYLDRGQDGYTF. For the CDR3, the DNA is TGTGCCAGCAGTTACCTGGACAGGGGGCAGGATGGCTACACCTTC.

This clone was seen a few times. The chain couples TRBV9 to TRBJ2-3; 9 bases agree with TRBD2. V was clipped by 4 bases and J by 2 bases; unmatched bases: 8. The CDR3 runs 16 residues. Germline CDR1 SGDLS, CDR2 YYNGEE. The CDR3 sequence is CASSYRPSGDTDTQYF. CDR3 DNA: TGTGCCAGCAGCTACCGACCTAGCGGGGACACAGATACGCAGTATTTT. The variable domain in full, completed from reference TRBV9 and TRBJ2-3, reads DSGVTQTPKHLITATGQRVTLRCSPRSGDLSVYWYQQSLDQGLQFLIQYYNGEERAKGNILERFSAQQFPDLHSELNLSSLELGDSALYFCASSYRPSGDTDTQYFGPGTRLTVL.

The V and J genes are TRBV4-3 and TRBJ2-7, with TRBD1 matching over 8 bases. Trimming at V came to 2 bases and at J to 2 bases, leaving 5 bases not matched to a gene. In germline, CDR1 is LGHNA, CDR2 YSLEER. The CDR3 is 15 residues long. CDR3: CASSQSQGAAYEQYF. DNA for the CDR3: TGCGCCAGCAGCCAAAGCCAGGGGGCCGCCTACGAGCAGTACTTC.

The J gene is TRBJ1-4, the V gene TRBV5-4; D not certain. Germline V CDR1 and CDR2: SGHNT, YYREEE (reference sequence). With 1 base removed from V and 10 bases from J, the gap between germline ends came to 17 bases. There are 15 residues in the CDR3. In nucleotides, the CDR3 is TGTGCCAGCAGCTTGCGGGGTTCGGTCCCGGGAAAACTGTTTTTT. Translation gives CASSLRGSVPGKLFF.

The CDR3 DNA follows: TGTGCCAGTAGCTCCCTCCAGGGCCGTTTAGACATTCAGTACTTC. Translation: CASSSLQGRLDIQYF. The V call is TRBV19, the J call TRBJ2-4; tentative D call: TRBD1 (5 bases). The V and J ends lost 6 bases and 8 bases respectively, with 20 bases between them. The V gene's germline CDR1 is LNHDA and CDR2 SQIVND (reference sequence). There are 15 residues in the CDR3.

This clone was counted between two and nine times. The rearrangement joins TRBV25-1 to TRBJ2-5, with TRBD2 identical over 8 bases. Germline V gives CDR1 MGHDK, CDR2 SYGVNS. This CDR3 has 16 residues. The ends lost 3 bases at V and 5 bases at J; junction bases unmatched: 11. CDR3 loop: CASSEGSGTRVETQYF. CDR3 nucleotide sequence: TGTGCCAGCAGTGAGGGTTCCGGGACTAGGGTTGAGACCCAGTACTTC.

V and J are TRBV28 and TRBJ1-4; D ambiguous. The CDR3 has 13 residues. Per the germline V gene, CDR1 is MDHEN and CDR2 is SYDVKM. V was shortened by 5 bases and J by 8 bases, with 12 bases between the two germline ends. The CDR3 is CASSAGGDEKLFF. DNA for the CDR3: TGTGCCAGCAGTGCCGGCGGAGACGAAAAACTGTTTTTT.

The chain recombines TRBV2 with TRBJ1-6; 8 bases agree with TRBD1. Germline CDR1 SNHLY, CDR2 FYNNEI. CDR3 length equals 14 residues. Trimming removed 7 bases from V and 9 bases from J; junction bases left unmatched: 8. CDR3 region: CASKGDRLGSPLHF. The CDR3 DNA follows: TGTGCCAGCAAAGGGGACAGGCTGGGTTCACCCCTCCACTTT.

This clone has just a few counts. This chain connects TRBV5-1 to TRBJ2-7, with D possibly TRBD2 on 6 matching bases. Germline V lookup: CDR1 SGHRS, CDR2 YFSETQ. CDR3 length: 13 amino acids. V dropped 3 bases and J dropped 1 base, with 8 bases sitting between them. CDR3 bases: TGCGCCAGCAGCTCCGGGAGTTCCTACGAGCAGTACTTC. Residues: CASSSGSSYEQYF.

The chain employs TRBV28 and TRBJ1-6; the match to TRBD1 covers 8 bases. CDR1 is MDHEN and CDR2 is SYDVKM in the germline V gene. CDR3 length: 15 amino acids. With V trimmed by 2 bases and J by 5 bases, 2 bases remained unmatched. CDR3: CASSLIRGHNSPLHF. CDR3 DNA: TGTGCCAGCAGTTTAATCAGGGGGCATAATTCACCCCTCCACTTT.

The CDR3 region is CASSTNTNTEAFF. The CDR3, as DNA: TGTGCCAGCAGCACGAACACGAACACTGAAGCTTTCTTT. The chain carries TRBV7-3 and TRBJ1-1; D gene uncertain. In germline, CDR1 is SGHTA, CDR2 FQGTGA. CDR3 length equals 13 residues. Trimming removed 5 bases from V and 1 base from J, with 8 bases in between.

The chain joins TRBV15 to TRBJ1-1; tentatively, D is TRBD1 (5 bases). This CDR3 is built from 18 residues. Germline-derived CDR1 and CDR2 are LNHNV and YYDKDF (reference sequence). Deletions cut 0 bases from V and 1 base from J, with 18 bases between. CDR3 in amino acids: CATSRDLRGGFQNTEAFF. The CDR3 DNA reads as TGTGCCACCAGCAGAGATCTTAGGGGAGGCTTTCAGAACACTGAAGCTTTCTTT.

This clone showed up just a few times. CDR3 nucleotide sequence: TGTGCCAGCAGCCAAGATCGGCCAGGGGAAGCTTTCTTT. Translated, it gives CASSQDRPGEAFF. The J gene is TRBJ1-1, the V gene TRBV4-2, with D perhaps TRBD1 (5 bases). Germline-derived CDR1 and CDR2 are LGHNA and YNFKEQ. The V end lost 0 bases, the J end lost 8 bases, and 10 bases lay between the germline ends. This CDR3 has 13 amino acids.

This clone has a handful of counts. J is TRBJ2-1 and V is TRBV9, with 7 bases aligning to TRBD1. Trimming took 0 bases from V and 9 from J; bases not matched to a gene: 3. There are 13 residues in the CDR3. CDR1 is SGDLS, CDR2 YYNGEE, per germline. CDR3: CASSVGQGFEQFF. The CDR3 region has the DNA TGTGCCAGCAGCGTAGGACAGGGATTTGAGCAGTTCTTC.

This chain links TRBV15 with TRBJ1-1, with TRBD1 identical over 8 bases. This CDR3 comprises 15 residues. Germline V gene data show CDR1 as LNHNV and CDR2 as YYDKDF (reference sequence). V shed 5 bases and J 1 base; nucleotides not matched to a gene: 6. CDR3 in DNA: TGTGCCACCAGCGGAGGGGACAGGTCGAACACTGAAGCTTTCTTT. This encodes CATSGGDRSNTEAFF. The full variable domain, with the rest looked up from reference TRBV15 and TRBJ1-1, is DAMVIQNPRYQVTQFGKPVTLSCSQTLNHNVMYWYQQKSSQAPKLLFHYYDKDFNNEADTPDNFQSRRPNTSFCFLDIRSPGLGDTAMYLCATSGGDRSNTEAFFGQGTRLTVV.